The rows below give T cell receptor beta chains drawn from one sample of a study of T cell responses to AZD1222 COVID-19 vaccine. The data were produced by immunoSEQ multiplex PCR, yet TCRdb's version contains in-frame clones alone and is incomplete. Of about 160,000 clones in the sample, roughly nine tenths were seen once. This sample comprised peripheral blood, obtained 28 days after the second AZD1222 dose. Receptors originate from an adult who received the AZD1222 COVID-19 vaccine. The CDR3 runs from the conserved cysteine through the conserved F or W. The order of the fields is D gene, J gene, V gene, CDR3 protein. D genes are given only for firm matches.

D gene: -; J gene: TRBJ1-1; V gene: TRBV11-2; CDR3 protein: CASSLNFGPGGNEAFF
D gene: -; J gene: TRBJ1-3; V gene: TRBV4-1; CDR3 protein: CASSHGTLGNTIYF
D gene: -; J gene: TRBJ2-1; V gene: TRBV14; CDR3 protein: CASSERGGAYNEQFF
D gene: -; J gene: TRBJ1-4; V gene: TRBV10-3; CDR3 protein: CAISAGGNEKLFF
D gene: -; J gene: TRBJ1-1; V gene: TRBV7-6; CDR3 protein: CASSQGTGRGTEAFF
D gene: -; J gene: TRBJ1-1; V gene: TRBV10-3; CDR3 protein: CAISDGSRETEAFF
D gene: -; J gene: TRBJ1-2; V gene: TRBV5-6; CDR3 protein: CASSRPGFYTF
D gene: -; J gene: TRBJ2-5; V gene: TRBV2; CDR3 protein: CASSEGETQYF
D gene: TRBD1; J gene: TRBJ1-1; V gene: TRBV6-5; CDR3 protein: CASTLDRGNTEAFF
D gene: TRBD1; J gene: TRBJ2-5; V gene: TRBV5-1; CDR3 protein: CASGERTGNQETQYF
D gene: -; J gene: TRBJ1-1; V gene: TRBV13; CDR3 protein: CASSLSPGMNTEAFF
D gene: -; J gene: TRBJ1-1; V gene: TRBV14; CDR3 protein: CASSLSLDTEAFF
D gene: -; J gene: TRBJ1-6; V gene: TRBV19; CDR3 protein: CASSPTGYSSPLHF
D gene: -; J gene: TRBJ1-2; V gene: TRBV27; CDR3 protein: CASSLSRANYGYTF
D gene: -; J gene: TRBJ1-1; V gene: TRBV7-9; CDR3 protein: CASSLTGHEAFF
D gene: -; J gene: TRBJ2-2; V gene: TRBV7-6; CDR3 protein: CASSLEVGELFF
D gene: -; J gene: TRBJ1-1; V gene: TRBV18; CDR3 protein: CASSPPMLHRGEAFF
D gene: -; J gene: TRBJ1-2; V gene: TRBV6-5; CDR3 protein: CASSYSGGAQPDGYTF
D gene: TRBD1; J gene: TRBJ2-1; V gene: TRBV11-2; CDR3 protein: CASSLDPRDRTRNEQFF
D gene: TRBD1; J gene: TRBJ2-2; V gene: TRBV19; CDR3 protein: CASSLGTGVTGELFF
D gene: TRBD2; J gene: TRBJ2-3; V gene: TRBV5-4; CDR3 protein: CASSLMRAGGPGDTQYF
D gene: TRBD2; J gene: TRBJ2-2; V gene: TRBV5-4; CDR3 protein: CASSLGASGGNTGELFF
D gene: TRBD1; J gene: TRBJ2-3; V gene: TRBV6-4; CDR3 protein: CASSEGQGATDTQYF
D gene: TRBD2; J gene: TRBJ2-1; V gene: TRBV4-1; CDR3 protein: CASSQDRRGGRNEQFF
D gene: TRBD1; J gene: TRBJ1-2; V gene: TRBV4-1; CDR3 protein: CASSQPTTGQGNNYGYTF
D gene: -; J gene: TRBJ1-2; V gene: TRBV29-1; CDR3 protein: CSVVWQDYGYTF
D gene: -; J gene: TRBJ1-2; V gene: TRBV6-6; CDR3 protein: CASSYAGALGYTF
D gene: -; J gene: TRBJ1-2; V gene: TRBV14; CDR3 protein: CASSQVLPIGGYGYTF
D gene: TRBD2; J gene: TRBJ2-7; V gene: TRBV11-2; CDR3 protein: CASRPHSGGDYEQYF
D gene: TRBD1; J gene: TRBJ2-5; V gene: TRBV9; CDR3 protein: CASSPHRDSQETQYF
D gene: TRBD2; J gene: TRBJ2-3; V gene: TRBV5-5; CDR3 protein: CASSLRLAGTDTQYF
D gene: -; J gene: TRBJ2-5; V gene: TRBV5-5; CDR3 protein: CASSPGPTGETQYF
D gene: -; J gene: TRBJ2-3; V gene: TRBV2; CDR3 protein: CASSERLGGDTQYF
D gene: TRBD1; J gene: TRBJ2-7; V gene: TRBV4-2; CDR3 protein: CASSFASGQASYEQYF
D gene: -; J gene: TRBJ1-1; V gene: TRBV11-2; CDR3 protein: CASSLDSGVGRTTEAFF
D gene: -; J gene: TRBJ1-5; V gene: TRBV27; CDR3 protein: CASSFSYNQPQHF
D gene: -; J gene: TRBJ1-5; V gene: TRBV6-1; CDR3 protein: CASSVRGGISNQPQHF
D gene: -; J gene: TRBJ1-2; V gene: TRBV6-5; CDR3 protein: CASSTSYGYTF
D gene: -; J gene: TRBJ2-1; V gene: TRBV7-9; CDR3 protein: CASSLEVANEQFF
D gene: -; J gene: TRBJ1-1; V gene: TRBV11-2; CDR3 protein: CASSKRSQPNTEAFF
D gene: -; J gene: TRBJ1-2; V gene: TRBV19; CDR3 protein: CASTRGGLGYTF
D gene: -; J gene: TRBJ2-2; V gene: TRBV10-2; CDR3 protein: CASSGSGTGELFF
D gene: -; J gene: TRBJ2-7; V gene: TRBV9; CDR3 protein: CASSVVPDPSSYEQYF
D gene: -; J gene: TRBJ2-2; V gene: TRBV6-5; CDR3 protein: CASKGRDRNTGELFF
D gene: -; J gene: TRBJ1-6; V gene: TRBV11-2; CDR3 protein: CASSLEPNSPLHF
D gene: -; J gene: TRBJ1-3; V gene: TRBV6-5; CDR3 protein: CASSYSAALSGNTIYF